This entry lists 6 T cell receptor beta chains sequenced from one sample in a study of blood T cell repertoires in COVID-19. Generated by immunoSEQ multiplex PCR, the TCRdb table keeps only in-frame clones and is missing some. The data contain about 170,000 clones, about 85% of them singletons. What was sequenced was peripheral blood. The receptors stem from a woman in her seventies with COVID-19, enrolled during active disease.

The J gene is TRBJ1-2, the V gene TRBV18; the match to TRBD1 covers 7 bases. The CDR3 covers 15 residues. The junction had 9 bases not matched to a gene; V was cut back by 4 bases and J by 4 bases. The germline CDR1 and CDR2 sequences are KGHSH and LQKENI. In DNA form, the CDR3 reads TGTGCCAGCTCACTACAGGGGCAGAGGGGCTATGGCTACACCTTC. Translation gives CASSLQGQRGYGYTF.

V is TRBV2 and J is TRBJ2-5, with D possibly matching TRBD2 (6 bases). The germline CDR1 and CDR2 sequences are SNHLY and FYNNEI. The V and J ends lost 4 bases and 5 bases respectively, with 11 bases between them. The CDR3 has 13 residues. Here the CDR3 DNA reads TGTGCCAGCAGTGGGGCGGGGCAGGAGACCCAGTACTTC. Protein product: CASSGAGQETQYF. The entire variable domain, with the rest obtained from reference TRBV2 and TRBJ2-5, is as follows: EPEVTQTPSHQVTQMGQEVILRCVPISNHLYFYWYRQILGQKVEFLVSFYNNEISEKSEIFDDQFSVERPDGSNFTLKIRSTKLEDSAMYFCASSGAGQETQYFGPGTRLLVL.

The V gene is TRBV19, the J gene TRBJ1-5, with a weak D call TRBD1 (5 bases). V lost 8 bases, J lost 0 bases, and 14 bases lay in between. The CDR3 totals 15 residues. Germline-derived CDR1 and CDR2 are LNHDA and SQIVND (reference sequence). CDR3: CASAPGDLSNQPQHF. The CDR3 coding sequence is TGTGCCAGTGCCCCGGGGGATCTTAGCAATCAGCCCCAGCATTTT. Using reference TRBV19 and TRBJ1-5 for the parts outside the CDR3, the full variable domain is DGGITQSPKYLFRKEGQNVTLSCEQNLNHDAMYWYRQDPGQGLRLIYYSQIVNDFQKGDIAEGYSVSREKKESFPLTVTSAQKNPTAFYLCASAPGDLSNQPQHFGDGTRLSIL.

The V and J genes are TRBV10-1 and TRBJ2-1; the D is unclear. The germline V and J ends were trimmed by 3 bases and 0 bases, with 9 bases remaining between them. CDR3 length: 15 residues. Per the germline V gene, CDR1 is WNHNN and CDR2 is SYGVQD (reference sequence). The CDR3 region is CASSDRRVSYNEQFF. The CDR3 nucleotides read TGCGCCAGCAGTGATCGAAGAGTCTCCTACAATGAGCAGTTCTTC.

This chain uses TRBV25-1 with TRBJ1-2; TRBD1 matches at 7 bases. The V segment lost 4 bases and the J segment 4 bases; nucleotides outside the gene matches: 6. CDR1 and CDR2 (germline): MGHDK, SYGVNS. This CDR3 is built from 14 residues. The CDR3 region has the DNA TGTGCCAGCAGTGCACAGGGGTGGGTCTATGGCTACACCTTC. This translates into CASSAQGWVYGYTF.

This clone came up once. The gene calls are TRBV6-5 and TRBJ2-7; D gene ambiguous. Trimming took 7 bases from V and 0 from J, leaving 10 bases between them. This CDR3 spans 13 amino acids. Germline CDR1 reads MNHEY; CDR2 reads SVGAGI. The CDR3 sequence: CASMTASSYEQYF. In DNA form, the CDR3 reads TGTGCCAGCATGACGGCTAGCTCCTACGAGCAGTACTTC.